The clone carrying this T cell receptor (beta chain) has at least ten counts. The antigen is unknown. This sample is part of a study of response to subunit inactivated influenza vaccine. One entry per CDR3 protein results from TCRdb running MiXCR on the RT-PCR reads. The table records around 650,000 distinct CDR3 sequences, about 15% of them present only once. The V gene lost 2 bases and the J gene lost 6 bases, with 11 bases spanning the gap. Germline CDR1 and CDR2: LGHDT and YNNKEL (reference sequence). The CDR3 consists of 13 residues. Findings and limits, study-wide: The study's authors posited that every seasonal influenza vaccination enlists few new T cells.

This clonotype was sampled from a man between 50 and 59 years old who received an inactivated influenza vaccine. Here the sequenced sample was PBMCs from blood, taken about 13 days after vaccination. This chain connects TRBV3-1 to TRBJ2-7; D is perhaps TRBD1 (5 bases). The CDR3, as DNA: TGTGCCAGCAGCCAAAGACAGTCATCCGAGCAGTACTTC. Amino acid sequence: CASSQRQSSEQYF.